The T cell receptor (beta chain) under discussion was sequenced for a study of blood T cells in healthy people across ages. For the second PCR, which ran for about 7 to 12 cycles, a sample-barcoded 5' primer and a J-beta primer mix were used. TCRdb processed the 5' RACE reads anew with MiXCR; each CDR3 protein has one entry. The sample records over a million distinct CDR3 sequences, around 59% being singletons. With regard to this clonotype: Its ends do not fully match the called genes, so a read error is possible.

Healthy Russian Caucasian donors spanned ages roughly 6 to 90 years. Samples each had at least 6 micrograms of total RNA extracted. CDR3 length: 13 residues. CDR1 and CDR2 (germline): MNHEY, SMNVEV (reference sequence). The sequence came from a man aged 18 to 30 in good health. The gene calls are TRBV27 and TRBJ2-7; unclear D gene. Material: blood. This chain's CDR3 is CASSFVSSDEQYF. The CDR3 bases are TGTGCCAGCAGTTTTGTGAGCTCCGACGAGCAGTACTTC.